This T cell receptor (beta chain) was identified during a study of T cell repertoires in cytomegalovirus infection. Study-level findings and limits: Accumulated public TCR beta family frequency recognized individuals carrying CMV together with the relevant HLA. Clonotype analysis showed dominance of the ex vivo response by HLA-C-restricted CMV-specific TCR beta clonotypes.

TCRdb recomputed calls from the reads with MiXCR, one row per CDR3 protein. The repertoire holds about 830,000 distinct CDR3 sequences, with around a third as singletons. For this clonotype: Antigen unknown.

Germline V gives CDR1 MNHNY, CDR2 SVGAGI (reference sequence). Trimming took off 4 bases at V and 2 bases at J, with 12 bases between the two ends. The CDR3 contains 14 residues. Specimen: cultured CD8+ T cells from PBMCs, collected from culture after CMV antigen stimulation. This chain connects TRBV6-6 to TRBJ2-7, with a weak D call TRBD2 (5 bases). The source is a human donor in good health (CMV status not recorded). Some clones in this sample may be carry-over from other donors' samples. CDR3 sequence reads: CASSSGPGAYEQYF. CDR3 sequence (DNA): TGTGCCAGCAGTTCTGGACCCGGGGCCTACGAGCAGTACTTC.